The 11 T cell receptor beta chains listed next were all sequenced from one sample in a study of Graves' ophthalmopathy and Graves' hyperthyroidism (dated by TCRdb to between 2018 and 2020). TCRdb shows the sequencer as Illumina HiSeq 2000. For repertoire sequencing, TCR beta CDR3 regions were amplified from RNA transcripts. The first round was an RT-PCR using HTBI primers with the Qiagen OneStep RT-PCR kit, and this first round was followed by a second-round multiplex PCR, then size selection and purification. Using fastp trimming at Q25 and MiXCR clonotype assembly, TCRdb reanalyzed the public sequencing data and kept in-frame beta chains. One record per CDR3 amino acid sequence lists the most common genes and DNA. The sample includes nearly 400,000 distinct CDR3 sequences, with about a sixth observed a single time. 1.6% of the sample is held by the ten biggest clonotypes. The material sequenced was peripheral blood. The receptors stem from a woman aged 18-35 years with Graves' ophthalmopathy. Donor details come from another sample of the same person, matched by shared clones.

Many counts were recorded for this clonotype. The chain links TRBV4-1 to TRBJ2-7, with D unresolved. Trimming left V 1 base short and J 7 bases short, with 11 bases between. The CDR3 has 13 amino acids. Germline V lookup: CDR1 MGHRA, CDR2 YSYEKL. The CDR3 here is CASSQGVGEEQYF. The CDR3 DNA reads TGCGCCAGCAGCCAAGGGGTCGGAGAAGAGCAGTACTTC.

This clonotype has at least ten counts. The chain links TRBV5-5 to TRBJ1-2; D not resolved. The germline V and J ends were trimmed by 0 bases and 3 bases, with 9 bases remaining between them. CDR1 is SGHKS, CDR2 YYEKEE, per germline (reference sequence). This CDR3 comprises 14 residues. The CDR3 reads CASSLAGGDYGYTF. Written as DNA, the CDR3 is TGTGCCAGCAGCTTGGCGGGCGGGGACTATGGCTACACCTTC. Full variable domain (rest looked up from reference TRBV5-5 and TRBJ1-2): DAGVTQSPTHLIKTRGQQVTLRCSPISGHKSVSWYQQVLGQGPQFIFQYYEKEERGRGNFPDRFSARQFPNYSSELNVNALLLGDSALYLCASSLAGGDYGYTFGSGTRLTVV.

This clonotype has at least ten counts. This sequence joins TRBV30 and TRBJ2-5; 7 bases map to TRBD1. The V gene's germline CDR1 is GTSNPN and CDR2 SVGIG (reference sequence). The J segment lost 0 bases and the V segment lost 3 bases, leaving 4 bases of the junction unmatched. The CDR3 is made up of 14 amino acids. CDR3 in DNA: TGTGCCTGGAGGAGGGGGCCGAACCAAGAGACCCAGTACTTC. It translates to CAWRRGPNQETQYF.

This clonotype was found many times. The V and J genes are TRBV19 and TRBJ2-2; D may be TRBD1 or TRBD2 (5 bases each). In germline, CDR1 is LNHDA, CDR2 SQIVND (reference sequence). The CDR3 is made up of 14 amino acids. V gave up 4 bases and J gave up 6 bases, with 12 bases separating them. CDR3 sequence reads: CASSTGPNPGELFF. The DNA for the CDR3 is TGTGCCAGTAGTACGGGACCAAACCCCGGGGAGCTGTTTTTT.

There are many counts of this clonotype. The chain couples TRBV28 to TRBJ1-5; D call uncertain. Deletions cut 5 bases from V and 8 bases from J, with 16 bases between. CDR3 length equals 14 residues. The germline V gene encodes CDR1 MDHEN and CDR2 SYDVKM. This CDR3 is CASSPRVYEEPQHF. The DNA of the CDR3 is TGTGCCAGCAGTCCCCGGGTCTATGAGGAGCCCCAGCATTTT.

This clonotype came up many times. The chain is built from TRBV10-1 and TRBJ1-1; D perhaps matches TRBD1 (6 bases). Trimming stripped 3 bases from V and 2 bases from J, with 13 bases between. Per germline, CDR1 WNHNN and CDR2 SYGVQD (reference sequence). The CDR3 is 15 residues long. The CDR3 reads CASSEGGTGNTEAFF. CDR3 coding DNA: TGCGCCAGCAGTGAAGGGGGTACGGGAAACACTGAAGCTTTCTTT.

This clonotype has just one count. One junction end disagrees with the germline gene, perhaps due to a read error. This chain joins TRBV28 and TRBJ1-2, with a possible D match to TRBD1 (5 bases). Germline lookup yields CDR1 MDHEN and CDR2 SYDVKM. The CDR3 contains 12 residues. In DNA, the CDR3 is TGTGCCAGCAGTTCCGACACTTGGCGAGGGGCCTTC. Its protein product is CASSSDTWRGAF.

The V gene is TRBV6-5, the J gene TRBJ2-7; tentatively, D is TRBD1 or TRBD2 (5 bases each). V dropped 3 bases and J dropped 5 bases, with 14 bases sitting between them. The germline V gene encodes CDR1 MNHEY and CDR2 SVGAGI. CDR3 size: 14 residues. The CDR3 DNA reads as TGTGCCAGCAGTTATGGGGGTCGCGGAAACGAGCAGTACTTC. It translates to CASSYGGRGNEQYF.

The gene calls are TRBV30 and TRBJ2-5; 8 nucleotides line up with TRBD2. V shed 2 bases and J 5 bases; nucleotides not matched to a gene: 10. Germline V lookup: CDR1 GTSNPN, CDR2 SVGIG (reference sequence). This CDR3 is 15 amino acids long. Here the CDR3 reads CAWSQEGLASETQYF. The CDR3, as DNA: TGTGCCTGGAGTCAAGAAGGACTAGCATCGGAGACCCAGTACTTC.

In its sample, this clonotype was seen many times. The chain carries TRBV27 and TRBJ2-5; the D call may be TRBD1 or TRBD2 (5 bases each). Germline-derived CDR1 and CDR2 are MNHEY and SMNVEV (reference sequence). The CDR3 loop spans 14 amino acids. V lost 0 bases, J lost 4 bases, and 9 bases lay in between. The DNA for the CDR3 is TGTGCCAGCAGTTTATCGGGGGAGTCAGAGACCCAGTACTTC. Protein sequence: CASSLSGESETQYF.

This clonotype was seen at least ten times. The chain employs TRBV6-2 or TRBV6-3 and TRBJ1-1, with D perhaps matching TRBD1 (5 bases). Germline V gives CDR1 MNHEY, CDR2 SVGEGT. Deletions cut 4 bases from V and 4 bases from J, with 25 bases between. The CDR3 spans 18 residues. This CDR3 is CASSWLPGLPSGGTEAFF. CDR3 nucleotides: TGTGCCAGCAGTTGGCTTCCGGGACTCCCCTCGGGAGGCACTGAAGCTTTCTTT.